The following is a T cell receptor beta chain sequence with its context. The sample comes from a study of technical replicates of blood from a few donors. Assay used: immunoSEQ multiplex PCR; TCRdb lists only in-frame clones, some missing. The table has 80,000 to 90,000 clones, about 94% seen once. The source material was T cells isolated from PBMCs. The source of this sequence is a human donor in good health.

CDR3 sequence (DNA): TGTGCCAGCAGCCAAGTAATTAATGAAGGGGTAGGGTACGAGCAGTACTTC. Translation: CASSQVINEGVGYEQYF. The chain joins TRBV4-2 to TRBJ2-7, with D possibly matching TRBD1 (5 bases). The V gene lost 1 base and the J gene lost 4 bases, with 20 bases spanning the gap. Per the germline V gene, CDR1 is LGHNA and CDR2 is YNFKEQ. The CDR3 has 17 amino acids.